This entry is about one T cell receptor (beta chain). Per the original methods: Reference gene primer amplification in the assay estimated nucleated cell counts. Produced via immunoSEQ multiplex PCR; TCRdb's table is partial and in-frame only. From that table come the V and J calls and clone size; the DNA was used to work out D and trimming. Of about 80,000 clones listed, around 92% are singletons. This sample was taken from a study of blood T cell repertoires in COVID-19. V was clipped by 1 base and J by 7 bases; unmatched bases: 15. Per germline, CDR1 MNHEY and CDR2 SMNVEV (reference sequence). The length of the CDR3 is 19 residues.

Sequenced material: peripheral blood. This chain links TRBV27 with TRBJ2-2; 10 bases align to TRBD2. The sequence derives from a woman aged 45-65 years in a cohort sampled during active COVID-19. The DNA of the CDR3 is TGTGCCAGCAGTTTATGGGGCCGCTCGAGCGGGAGGGGTAACGGGGAGCTGTTTTTT. This encodes CASSLWGRSSGRGNGELFF.